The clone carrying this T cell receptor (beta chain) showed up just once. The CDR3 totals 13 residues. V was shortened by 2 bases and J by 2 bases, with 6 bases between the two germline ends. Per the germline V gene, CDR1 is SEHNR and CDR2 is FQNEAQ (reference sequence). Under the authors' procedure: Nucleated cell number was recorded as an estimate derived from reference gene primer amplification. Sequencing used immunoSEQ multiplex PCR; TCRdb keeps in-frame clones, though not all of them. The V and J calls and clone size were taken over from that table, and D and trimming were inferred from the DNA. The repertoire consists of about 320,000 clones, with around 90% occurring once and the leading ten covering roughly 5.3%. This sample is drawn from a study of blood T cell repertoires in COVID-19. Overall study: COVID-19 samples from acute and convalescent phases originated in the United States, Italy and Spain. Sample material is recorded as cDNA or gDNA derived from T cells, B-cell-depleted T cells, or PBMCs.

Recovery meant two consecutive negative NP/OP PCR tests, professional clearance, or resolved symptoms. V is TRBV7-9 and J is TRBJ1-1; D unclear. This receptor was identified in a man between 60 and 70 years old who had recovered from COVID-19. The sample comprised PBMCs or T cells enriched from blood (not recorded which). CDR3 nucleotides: TGTGCCAGCAGCTTACAGGAAAACACTGAAGCTTTCTTT. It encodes CASSLQENTEAFF.